A selection of T cell receptor beta chains follows, all from one sample in a study of shared clonotypes between healthy human individuals. Sequencing was performed with immunoSEQ multiplex PCR; in TCRdb, only in-frame clones are kept and a portion is missing. The repertoire has some 2,400,000 clones, roughly 95% of them found once; the top ten carry more than 0.1%. The sample consisted of naive CD4+ T cells sorted from blood. Receptors were obtained from a man aged 18 to 29 in good health. Both conserved end residues are part of each CDR3. A D gene is named only where the DNA matches it firmly. The size entry is marked missing in some rows and otherwise reads once, few, many or a size class.

cdr3_nt cdr3_aa j_call v_call d_call clone_size
TGTGCCAGCTCACTTGGCTTGAGCGGGAGGCTTATTGAGCAGTTCTTC CASSLGLSGRLIEQFF TRBJ2-1 TRBV18 TRBD2 once
TGTGCCAGCAGCCTAGCGGGGGGGTTGGAGACCCAGTACTTC CASSLAGGLETQYF TRBJ2-5 TRBV7-8 TRBD2 .
TGTGCCAGTACCCGGGACAGTCTTTACTATGGCTACACCTTC CASTRDSLYYGYTF TRBJ1-2 TRBV19 TRBD1 .
TGTGCCAGCAGCCAGGGTGCTGGGGCCAACGTCCTGACTTTC CASSQGAGANVLTF TRBJ2-6 TRBV9 . .
TGCGCCAGCAGCAACACAGATACGCAGTATTTT CASSNTDTQYF TRBJ2-3 TRBV5-1 . .
TGTGCCAGCAGTTCCCCGACCGCATCGAACACTGAAGCTTTCTTT CASSSPTASNTEAFF TRBJ1-1 TRBV28 . .
TGTGCCTGGAGTACGGGTTACAATGAGCAGTTCTTC CAWSTGYNEQFF TRBJ2-1 TRBV30 . .
TGTGCCAGCAGTTTGACCGGGACTAGTTACAATGAGCAGTTCTTC CASSLTGTSYNEQFF TRBJ2-1 TRBV7-2 TRBD2 .
TGTGCCTGCCACGGACAGGGGACCTATGGCTACACCTTC CACHGQGTYGYTF TRBJ1-2 TRBV30 TRBD1 .
TGTGCCAGCTCACCAATGACAGGGGATACCGGGGAGCTGTTTTTT CASSPMTGDTGELFF TRBJ2-2 TRBV18 TRBD1 .
TGCAGTGCTGCCCCTAGAGGGGGCTACACCTTC CSAAPRGGYTF TRBJ1-2 TRBV20-1 . .
TGTGCCAGCAGCCCTCGGGGTAACGCTGGCTACACCTTC CASSPRGNAGYTF TRBJ1-2 TRBV7-2 . .
TGTGCCAGCAGATCGACTAGCGGGAGGGTACAAGAGACCCAGTACTTC CASRSTSGRVQETQYF TRBJ2-5 TRBV5-5 TRBD2 .
TGCGCCAGCAGCTCTGGACAGGGGGCGCCGGCTTTCTTT CASSSGQGAPAFF TRBJ1-1 TRBV5-1 TRBD1 .
TGTGCCAGCAGCACCCGGACTAGCAGCTACGAGCAGTACTTC CASSTRTSSYEQYF TRBJ2-7 TRBV5-4 TRBD2 .
TGCGCCAGCAGCTTGTATGTGAACACTGAAGCTTTCTTT CASSLYVNTEAFF TRBJ1-1 TRBV5-1 . .